Only a few counts were recorded for the clone carrying this T cell receptor (beta chain). Its antigen is not identified. Every patient was affected by relapse after autologous stem cell transplantation, while exposure to brentuximab vedotin was not uniform. Assay: immunoSEQ multiplex PCR; the TCRdb copy retains only in-frame clones and omits some. This sample carries about 21,000 clones, about two thirds of them seen once, and the ten largest clones take 5.8%. The data derive from a study of PD-1 blockade in classical Hodgkin lymphoma. Study observations and caveats: Some patients began nivolumab under 1 year after ASCT. These patients were excluded from later analyses. At C4D1, TCR diversity had climbed significantly for CD4+ cells, though not for CD8+ cells.

The CDR3 sequence is 14 residues long. Trimming stripped 6 bases from V and 2 bases from J, with 12 bases between. Germline V gene data show CDR1 as MDHEN and CDR2 as SYDVKM. The TCR originated in a human donor with classical Hodgkin lymphoma. The V and J genes are TRBV28 and TRBJ2-3; D remains unclear. The sample was peripheral blood mononuclear cells (PBMCs), taken at baseline. The CDR3 DNA reads TGTGCCAGCAGCCCGGGCTTCACCACAGATACGCAGTATTTT. It yields the protein CASSPGFTTDTQYF.